This T cell receptor (beta chain) derives from a study of radiation and T cells in renal cell carcinoma. Sequenced by immunoSEQ multiplex PCR; TCRdb stores in-frame clones only, minus some. The data show approximately 110,000 clones, with roughly 85% seen just once and about 2.9% held by the top ten. CDR3 length: 14 residues. From germline, CDR1 is MNHNS and CDR2 SASEGT. Trimming took off 2 bases at V and 1 base at J, with 8 bases between the two ends. This sample's time point: baseline pretreatment blood. Treatment reported: 15 Gy SBRT to primary tumor, nephrectomy 4 weeks later. The chain uses TRBV6-1 and TRBJ1-1, with D perhaps matching TRBD1 (6 bases). Sequenced material: blood, taken from a patient whose treatment included radiotherapy and nephrectomy. This clonotype was sampled from a woman aged 55-75 years with renal cell carcinoma. The CDR3 sequence: CASSELGGNTEAFF. In nucleotides, the CDR3 is TGTGCCAGCAGTGAACTAGGGGGGAACACTGAAGCTTTCTTT.